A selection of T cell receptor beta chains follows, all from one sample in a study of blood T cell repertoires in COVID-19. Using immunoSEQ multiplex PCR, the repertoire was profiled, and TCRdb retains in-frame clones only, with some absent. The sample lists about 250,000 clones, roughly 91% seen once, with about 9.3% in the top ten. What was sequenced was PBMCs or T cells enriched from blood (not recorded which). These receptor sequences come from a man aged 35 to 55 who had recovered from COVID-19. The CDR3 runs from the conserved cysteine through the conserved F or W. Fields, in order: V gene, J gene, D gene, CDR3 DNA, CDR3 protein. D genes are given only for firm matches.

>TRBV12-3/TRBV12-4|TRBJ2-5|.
TGTGCCAGCAGTTTGGGCAGGGAAGAGACCCAGTACTTC
CASSLGREETQYF
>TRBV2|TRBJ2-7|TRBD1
TGTGCCAGCAGCGACCCGGGACAGGCCCGCGTCCCCTACGAGCAGTACTTC
CASSDPGQARVPYEQYF
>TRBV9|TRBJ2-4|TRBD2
TGTGCCAGCAGCTCGGGGGGGAGATCGAACATTCAGTACTTC
CASSSGGRSNIQYF
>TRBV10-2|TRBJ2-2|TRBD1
TGCGCCTCCCGTCGGGGACAGGGGGCCGACACCGGGGAGCTGTTTTTT
CASRRGQGADTGELFF
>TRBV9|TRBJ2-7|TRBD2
TGTGCCAGCAGCGTCGGGACTAGCGGGATCTACGAGCAGTACTTC
CASSVGTSGIYEQYF
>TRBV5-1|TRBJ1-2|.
TGCGCCAGCAGCTTCGGGCAGGGCGGGAGTAACTATGGCTACACCTTC
CASSFGQGGSNYGYTF
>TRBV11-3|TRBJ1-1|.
TGTGCCAGCAGCTTAGCACAGTTGAACACTGAAGCTTTCTTT
CASSLAQLNTEAFF
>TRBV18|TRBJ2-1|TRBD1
TGTGCCAGCTCACCTAATGGACAGGTAAATGAGCAGTTCTTC
CASSPNGQVNEQFF
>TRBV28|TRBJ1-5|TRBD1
TGTGCCAGCAGTCAAGGGTGGGGCTTTAGGAACAGGGGTCCCCAGCCCCAGCATTTT
CASSQGWGFRNRGPQPQHF
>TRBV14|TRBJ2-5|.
TGTGCCAGCAGCCCCTGGGGCAGGGATCAAGAGACCCAGTACTTC
CASSPWGRDQETQYF